A single sample gave rise to the 14 T cell receptor beta chains below, sequenced in a study of graft-versus-host responses after intestinal transplantation. Their antigen targets remain unknown. Method: immunoSEQ multiplex PCR; TCRdb's copy keeps in-frame clones and lacks some. The data contain nearly 90,000 clones, 80% to 85% of them seen just once; the ten biggest clones take up about a sixth. The input for sequencing was unstimulated CD8+ T cells sorted from spleen or lymph node cells, taken before intestinal transplant. Source of these receptors: a human donor who received an intestinal transplant.

This chain joins TRBV10-3 and TRBJ1-2, with D perhaps matching TRBD1 (6 bases). The length of the CDR3 is 14 residues. The germline V gene encodes CDR1 ENHRY and CDR2 SYGVKD. V gave up 0 bases and J gave up 7 bases, with 12 bases separating them. CDR3 bases: TGTGCCATCAGTGAGTCGGGGGGCATGCGTGGCTACACCTTC. Translated: CAISESGGMRGYTF.

This CDR3 reads CASSPLPTSAGMVYEQYF. As DNA, the CDR3 is TGTGCCAGCAGCCCCCTTCCGACTAGCGCCGGGATGGTCTACGAGCAGTACTTC. The genes are TRBV13 and TRBJ2-7; 8 bases are shared with TRBD2. The V segment lost 5 bases and the J segment 3 bases; nucleotides outside the gene matches: 18. This CDR3 has 18 residues. Germline V gene data show CDR1 as PRHDT and CDR2 as FYEKMQ (reference sequence).

The J gene is TRBJ2-2, the V gene TRBV2, with 7 positions matching TRBD1. The CDR3 consists of 21 residues. Germline V gene sequence: CDR1 SNHLY, CDR2 FYNNEI. With 6 bases clipped from V and 7 bases from J, the junction kept 29 bases outside the gene matches. The CDR3 DNA reads TGTGCCAGCAGCCCGGGACAGATATGGATCTTCCTTGGGTCGGTCGACGGGGAGCTGTTTTTT. The encoded protein is CASSPGQIWIFLGSVDGELFF.

The chain combines TRBV28 with TRBJ1-5; D uncertain. There are 15 residues in the CDR3. V gave up 6 bases and J gave up 1 base, with 13 bases separating them. Germline CDR1 is MDHEN and CDR2 is SYDVKM. The CDR3: CASRPDLSSNQPQHF. For the CDR3, the DNA is TGTGCCAGCAGACCGGACCTCTCGAGCAATCAGCCCCAGCATTTT.

The chain employs TRBV5-1 and TRBJ2-2; TRBD2 matches 10 bases. The CDR3 length is 16 residues. Looked up from germline, CDR1 is SGHRS and CDR2 is YFSETQ. V lost 9 bases, J lost 7 bases, and 15 bases stayed unmatched. DNA for the CDR3: TGCGCCACCCGGCTGGATAGCGGGAGGCTTATCGGGGAGCTGTTTTTT. Protein sequence: CATRLDSGRLIGELFF.

This clone came up a few times. The CDR3 region has the DNA TGTGCCAGTAGTATAACCCTCGGTTTCTCCTACGAGCAGTACTTC. It encodes CASSITLGFSYEQYF. The rearrangement links TRBV19 to TRBJ2-7; D is unclear. The CDR3 has 15 residues. Between the trimmed V and J ends, which lost 2 bases and 0 bases, there was a span of 11 bases. Germline V gene data show CDR1 as LNHDA and CDR2 as SQIVND (reference sequence).

The chain uses TRBV5-6 and TRBJ2-7, with a possible D match to TRBD1 (6 bases). V lost 4 bases to trimming and J lost 4 bases, with 18 bases between them. CDR1 is SGHDT, CDR2 YYEEEE, per germline. The CDR3 is made up of 15 amino acids. As DNA, the CDR3 is TGTGCCAGCAGCAGACCGGGACACCTCTCTTACGAGCAGTACTTC. It encodes CASSRPGHLSYEQYF.

The chain joins TRBV2 to TRBJ2-7; D is unresolved. The CDR3 runs 13 residues. The germline CDR1 and CDR2 sequences are SNHLY and FYNNEI. V lost 4 bases and J 1 base, leaving 8 bases between the germline ends. The DNA of the CDR3 is TGTGCCAGCAGTGGAGGTCCATCCTACGAGCAGTACTTC. The encoded protein is CASSGGPSYEQYF. The full variable domain, completed using reference TRBV2 and TRBJ2-7, is EPEVTQTPSHQVTQMGQEVILRCVPISNHLYFYWYRQILGQKVEFLVSFYNNEISEKSEIFDDQFSVERPDGSNFTLKIRSTKLEDSAMYFCASSGGPSYEQYFGPGTRLTVT.

This chain joins TRBV5-5 and TRBJ1-5; no reliable D call. CDR1 and CDR2 from the germline V gene are SGHKS and YYEKEE (reference sequence). This CDR3 comprises 15 residues. V lost 0 bases and J 0 bases, leaving 7 bases between the germline ends. DNA for the CDR3: TGTGCCAGCAGCTTGGGACGGTATAGCAATCAGCCCCAGCATTTT. Translated: CASSLGRYSNQPQHF.

This clone has only one observation. V gene TRBV4-2 combines with J gene TRBJ2-4, with a possible D match to TRBD2 (6 bases). Germline values: CDR1 LGHNA, CDR2 YNFKEQ. The CDR3 runs 15 residues. With 0 bases removed from V and 6 bases from J, the gap between germline ends came to 12 bases. CDR3 coding DNA: TGTGCCAGCAGCCAAGAGATAGCGGAGTTAAACATTCAGTACTTC. Translating it yields CASSQEIAELNIQYF.

The chain has TRBV9 and TRBJ2-5; 13 bases line up with TRBD2. Germline assignment: CDR1 SGDLS and CDR2 YYNGEE. V dropped 4 bases and J dropped 2; count of bases not matched to a gene: 5. The CDR3 totals 16 residues. CDR3 in amino acids: CASSPGLAGRQETQYF. CDR3 DNA sequence: TGTGCCAGCAGCCCGGGACTAGCGGGGCGTCAAGAGACCCAGTACTTC.

This chain links TRBV2 with TRBJ1-1; possible D gene TRBD1, 6 bases. Trimming left V 7 bases short and J 4 bases short, with 19 bases between. This CDR3 is built from 15 residues. Looked up from germline, CDR1 is SNHLY and CDR2 is FYNNEI. This CDR3 is CASTRIGGSGTEAFF. The CDR3 coding sequence is TGTGCCAGCACCAGAATAGGGGGGTCGGGCACTGAAGCTTTCTTT.

This clone was counted once. The DNA for the CDR3 is TGTGCCAGCAGTTTGGGACAGGGGACCGATCAGCCCCAGCATTTT. It specifies CASSLGQGTDQPQHF. This rearrangement joins TRBV28 to TRBJ1-5; 10 bases are shared with TRBD1. This CDR3 comprises 15 residues. V gave up 3 bases and J gave up 5 bases; unmatched junction bases: 4. Germline CDR1 MDHEN, CDR2 SYDVKM.

V and J are TRBV6-1 and TRBJ2-5; D is perhaps TRBD1 (6 bases). TRBJ2-7 explains the end of the DNA better; the J call may be wrong. The CDR3 covers 13 residues. CDR1 and CDR2 (germline): MNHNS, SASEGT. CDR3 protein: CASHNRDPYEQYF. In DNA, the CDR3 is TGTGCCAGCCACAACAGGGACCCCTACGAGCAGTACTTC.